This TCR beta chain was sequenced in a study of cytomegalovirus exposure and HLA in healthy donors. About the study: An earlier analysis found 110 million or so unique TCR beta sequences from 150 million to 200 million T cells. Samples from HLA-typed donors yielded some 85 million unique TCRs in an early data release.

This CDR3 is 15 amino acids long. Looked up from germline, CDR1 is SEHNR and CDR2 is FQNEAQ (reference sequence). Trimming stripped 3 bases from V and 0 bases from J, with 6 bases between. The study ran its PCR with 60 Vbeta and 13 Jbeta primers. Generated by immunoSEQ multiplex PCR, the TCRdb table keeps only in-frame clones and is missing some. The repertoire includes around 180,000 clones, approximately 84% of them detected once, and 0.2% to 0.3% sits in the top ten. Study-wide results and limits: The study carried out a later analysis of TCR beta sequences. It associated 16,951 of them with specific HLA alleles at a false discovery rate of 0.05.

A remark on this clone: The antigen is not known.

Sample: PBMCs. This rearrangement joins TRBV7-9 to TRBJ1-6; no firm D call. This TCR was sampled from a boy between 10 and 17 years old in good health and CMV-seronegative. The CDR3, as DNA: TGTGCCAGCAGCTTGACAAACTCCTATAATTCACCCCTCCACTTT. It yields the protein CASSLTNSYNSPLHF.